Listed below are T cell receptor beta chains from one sample, sequenced in a study of CXCR3-negative and CXCR3-positive naive CD8 T cells. From the 5' RACE reads, TCRdb lists one entry per CDR3 protein and no DNA. The sample features about 98,000 distinct CDR3 sequences, with 0.82% in its top ten. The sample was naive CXCR3+ CD8+ T cells from blood. The origin of the receptors is a human donor in good health. Some clones in this sample may be carry-over from other donors' samples. Both conserved end residues are part of each CDR3.

CDR3aa: CASSQDPGLNTEAFF
j_gene: TRBJ1-1
v_gene: TRBV4-3

CDR3aa: CASTSPGQTYNEQFF
j_gene: TRBJ2-1
v_gene: TRBV21-1

CDR3aa: CASSPRAGHMNTEAFF
j_gene: TRBJ1-1
v_gene: TRBV7-9

CDR3aa: CASSQDGQVYSGNTIYF
j_gene: TRBJ1-3
v_gene: TRBV4-1

CDR3aa: CSARVGILTGDYGYTF
j_gene: TRBJ1-2
v_gene: TRBV20-1

CDR3aa: CASSYSMGGTEAFF
j_gene: TRBJ1-1
v_gene: TRBV6-5

CDR3aa: CASSGGTDVDTGELFF
j_gene: TRBJ2-2
v_gene: TRBV28

CDR3aa: CASSQGYSSYEQYF
j_gene: TRBJ2-7
v_gene: TRBV4-1

CDR3aa: CSARDSRGTAGPSNTQYF
j_gene: TRBJ2-3
v_gene: TRBV20-1

CDR3aa: CSIPRDSFVNYGYTF
j_gene: TRBJ1-2
v_gene: TRBV20-1

CDR3aa: CASSPYTGGGYEQYF
j_gene: TRBJ2-7
v_gene: TRBV7-6

CDR3aa: CASSSRHLADTQYF
j_gene: TRBJ2-3
v_gene: TRBV7-2

CDR3aa: CSASHAGGVGNTIYF
j_gene: TRBJ1-3
v_gene: TRBV20-1

CDR3aa: CATSRETGAGEQYF
j_gene: TRBJ2-7
v_gene: TRBV15

CDR3aa: CASGLVVGGSHTGELFF
j_gene: TRBJ2-2
v_gene: TRBV12-5

CDR3aa: CASSLTGGGVGAGANVLTF
j_gene: TRBJ2-6
v_gene: TRBV7-8

CDR3aa: CASSHFPVQGSLYEQYF
j_gene: TRBJ2-7
v_gene: TRBV27

CDR3aa: CASSPNPYEQYF
j_gene: TRBJ2-7
v_gene: TRBV7-9